This T cell receptor beta chain derives from a study of blood T cell repertoires in COVID-19. About the study: Collection of acute and convalescent COVID-19 samples took place in the United States, Italy and Spain.

The V and J ends lost 4 bases and 5 bases respectively, with 17 bases between them. Germline values: CDR1 WNHNN, CDR2 SYGVQD (reference sequence). The CDR3 loop spans 16 amino acids. The method was immunoSEQ multiplex PCR; TCRdb's version includes in-frame clones alone and lacks a portion of them. The sample includes 220,000 or so clones, around 87% of them seen just once. The TCR sequence derives from a woman aged 45 to 65 with COVID-19, enrolled during active disease. This chain uses TRBV10-1 with TRBJ2-2; weak D call: TRBD2 (6 bases). Material: peripheral blood. CDR3 DNA sequence: TGCGCCAGCAGTGGGGCAAGGAGCGGGTTAACCGGGGAGCTGTTTTTT. This sequence encodes CASSGARSGLTGELFF.